The clone carrying this T cell receptor (beta chain) was observed a handful of times. The antigen is undetermined. The data stem from a study of T cell responses to AZD1222 COVID-19 vaccine. Study findings and constraints: Spike-wide vaccine-associated CD4 TCRs dominated at 160-218 and 743-854.

V lost 0 bases to trimming and J lost 4 bases, with 7 bases between them. The germline V gene has CDR1 SGHDT and CDR2 YYEEEE. This CDR3 has 13 amino acids. The assay was immunoSEQ multiplex PCR, and TCRdb's table has in-frame clones only and misses some. This repertoire shows about 190,000 clones, 87% found once; its top ten account for 2.7%. The chain recombines TRBV5-6 with TRBJ1-1, with D uncertain. Specimen: peripheral blood, collected on day 0 of MenACWY control vaccination. This clonotype originated in an adult in good health. This CDR3 is CASSLGVGTEAFF. CDR3 DNA sequence: TGTGCCAGCAGCTTGGGGGTGGGCACTGAAGCTTTCTTT.